The 7 T cell receptor beta chains below come from one sample, sequenced in a study of long-term antiretroviral therapy in people with HIV. Run at survey level, the immunoSEQ assay was version v3.0. Using immunoSEQ multiplex PCR, the repertoire was profiled, and TCRdb retains in-frame clones only, with some absent. The sample carries approximately 24,000 clones, just over 85% recorded once. Specimen: unsorted PBMCs, collected around 4.5 years after starting antiretroviral therapy. These TCRs come from a man in his thirties or forties with HIV.

Remarks on this clone: One end of the junction is discordant with germline, which a read error may explain. This chain links TRBV15 with TRBJ1-2; 8 nucleotides line up with TRBD1. The CDR3 runs 11 residues. Per germline, CDR1 LNHNV and CDR2 YYDKDF (reference sequence). The CDR3: CATSSGQGTCF. CDR3 bases: TGTGCCACCAGCAGCGGACAGGGTACATGTTTC. Filled out from reference TRBV15 and TRBJ1-2, the complete variable domain reads DAMVIQNPRYQVTQFGKPVTLSCSQTLNHNVMYWYQQKSSQAPKLLFHYYDKDFNNEADTPDNFQSRRPNTSFCFLDIRSPGLGDTAMYLCATSSGQGTCFGSGTRLTVV.

In DNA, the CDR3 is TGTGCCAGCAGCGCTCGGGAGGGACAGGGTGCAACAGATACGCAGTATTTT. This sequence encodes CASSAREGQGATDTQYF. The genes are TRBV9 and TRBJ2-3; weak D call: TRBD1 (9 bases). Trimming cost V 3 bases and J 3 bases, with 20 bases left between them. Germline V gives CDR1 SGDLS, CDR2 YYNGEE. This CDR3 has 17 amino acids. Combining the CDR3 with reference TRBV9 and TRBJ2-3 gives the whole variable domain DSGVTQTPKHLITATGQRVTLRCSPRSGDLSVYWYQQSLDQGLQFLIQYYNGEERAKGNILERFSAQQFPDLHSELNLSSLELGDSALYFCASSAREGQGATDTQYFGPGTRLTVL.

This clone was observed a handful of times. The chain employs TRBV10-3 and TRBJ2-7; 8 positions agree with TRBD2. The CDR3 is 15 residues long. The trim removed 2 bases at V and 8 bases at J, leaving 11 bases unmatched. Germline V gives CDR1 ENHRY, CDR2 SYGVKD. This chain's CDR3 is CAISEVSGRNPQQYF. CDR3 nucleotide sequence: TGTGCCATCAGTGAGGTCAGCGGGAGAAATCCGCAGCAGTACTTC.

The CDR3 sequence: CASSQAATWGQGENWAGFEQYF. The CDR3 bases are TGTGCCAGCAGCCAAGCTGCTACTTGGGGGCAGGGTGAAAATTGGGCCGGTTTTGAGCAGTACTTC. The chain employs TRBV4-2 and TRBJ2-7; a weak D match, TRBD1 (6 bases). The V gene's germline CDR1 is LGHNA and CDR2 YNFKEQ. The CDR3 extends over 22 amino acids. Trimming took off 1 base at V and 7 bases at J, with 38 bases between the two ends.

The chain has TRBV19 and TRBJ2-2; no definite D call. Germline values: CDR1 LNHDA, CDR2 SQIVND (reference sequence). V was cut by 4 bases and J by 1 base, with 10 bases left in between. The CDR3 is 15 amino acids. The CDR3 bases are TGTGCCAGTAGTAACCCCCTACAGAACACCGGGGAGCTGTTTTTT. This codes for CASSNPLQNTGELFF.

The chain uses TRBV6-6 and TRBJ2-7, with 9 bases aligning to TRBD2. There are 15 residues in the CDR3. CDR1 and CDR2 from the germline V gene are MNHNY and SVGAGI (reference sequence). V was clipped by 4 bases and J by 1 base; unmatched bases: 5. The DNA of the CDR3 is TGTGCCAGCAGTTTCAGCGGGGGGATGTCCTACGAGCAGTACTTC. Translating it yields CASSFSGGMSYEQYF.

The chain uses TRBV5-4 and TRBJ1-2; D is undetermined. Germline values: CDR1 SGHNT, CDR2 YYREEE (reference sequence). V was clipped by 0 bases and J by 7 bases, with 13 bases between them. There are 14 residues in the CDR3. The CDR3 reads CASSLESPRGGYTF. CDR3 nucleotides: TGTGCCAGCAGCTTGGAGTCCCCCCGGGGTGGCTACACCTTC.